This T cell receptor (beta chain) stems from a study of neoadjuvant anti-PD-1 for oral cavity cancer. For the study at large: Patients without progression received a fourth nivolumab dose around day 43, then surgical resection on days 50-56.

Two replicates per tumor sample, mostly from roughly 5 ug of genomic DNA. The method was immunoSEQ multiplex PCR; TCRdb's version includes in-frame clones alone and lacks a portion of them. The table lists thousands of clones, about three fifths of them singletons. The patients had HPV-negative, locally advanced oral cavity squamous cell carcinoma. The CDR3 sequence is 16 residues long. Germline loops: CDR1 SGDLS, CDR2 YYNGEE. V gave up 3 bases and J gave up 1 base, with 14 bases separating them. The sequencing used tumor tissue, collected before nivolumab (anti-PD-1) treatment. This TCR came from a person between 40 and 79 years old with oral cavity squamous cell carcinoma. This chain joins TRBV9 and TRBJ2-1, with D perhaps being TRBD1 or TRBD2 (5 bases each). CDR3 nucleotides: TGTGCCAGCAGCGGAGGGAGTGGGGGTTCCTACAATGAGCAGTTCTTC. This translates into CASSGGSGGSYNEQFF.